This T cell receptor (beta chain) came from a study of cytomegalovirus exposure and HLA in healthy donors. PCR employed 60 Vbeta and 13 Jbeta primers. Some clones are missing from TCRdb's copy, which holds only in-frame ones; the method was immunoSEQ multiplex PCR. The sample comprises about 140,000 clones, around 80% of which are singletons, and roughly 2.9% rests with the top ten. Worth noting for this clone: Its antigen is not identified.

Germline CDR1 SGHRS, CDR2 YFSETQ. The CDR3 has 16 amino acids. The ends were cut back, 0 bases at V and 1 base at J, with 11 bases in the middle. Notes on the study in general: TCR beta V- and J-gene trimming was later associated with a missense DCLRE1C variant. Roughly even sequencing depth across donors was the assumption behind the presence/absence analyses. An analysis that was carried out later associated some 17,000 TCR beta sequences with HLA alleles at 0.05 false discovery rate.

Source material: PBMCs. The sequence came from a female donor in good health and CMV-seronegative. The chain has TRBV5-1 and TRBJ2-1; D is uncertain. CDR3 sequence reads: CASSLDSGRSYNEQFF. CDR3 coding DNA: TGCGCCAGCAGCTTGGATTCAGGCCGATCCTACAATGAGCAGTTCTTC.